The 32 T cell receptor beta chains given below trace back to one sample, sequenced in a study of molecular identifiers for immune sequencing clone quantification. TCRdb used MiXCR to reprocess the PCR reads, holding one entry per CDR3 protein. The sample yields nearly 650,000 distinct CDR3 sequences, around 25% seen once. The sequencing input was naive CD8+ T cells from blood, with Jurkat cell RNA spiked in. Stated subset: FACS-sorted CD8+CD4-CCR7+CD45RA+ naive T cells. These receptor sequences come from a human donor in good health. Some libraries in this study had Jurkat cell RNA spiked in.

A single count supports this clonotype. The chain couples TRBV7-2 to TRBJ1-5; D might be TRBD1 (5 bases). Trimming removed 5 bases at V and 0 bases at J, with 14 bases between. Germline V gene sequence: CDR1 SGHTA, CDR2 FQGNSA. This CDR3 spans 16 amino acids. The CDR3 spells CASSPRGAHSNQPQHF. CDR3 bases: TGTGCCAGCAGCCCAAGGGGCGCACATAGCAATCAGCCCCAGCATTTT. Based on the CDR3 plus reference TRBV7-2 and TRBJ1-5, the full variable domain is GAGVSQSPSNKVTEKGKDVELRCDPISGHTALYWYRQSLGQGLEFLIYFQGNSAPDKSGLPSDRFSAERTGGSVSTLTIQRTQQEDSAVYLCASSPRGAHSNQPQHFGDGTRLSIL.

As regards this clonotype: It is likely a read error, because the conserved phenylalanine at the end of the CDR3 is missing. The chain carries TRBV6-1 and TRBJ2-5; tentatively, D is TRBD1 (6 bases). V lost 3 bases, J lost 5 bases, and 16 bases lay in between. The germline CDR1 and CDR2 sequences are MNHNS and SASEGT. The CDR3 runs to 15 residues. The CDR3 reads CASSDYRDLEETQYI. In DNA form, the CDR3 reads TGTGCCAGCAGTGACTACAGGGACCTGGAGGAGACCCAGTACATC.

In regard to this clonotype: A junction boundary mismatches the germline segment, possibly from a read error. The chain employs TRBV16 and TRBJ1-1, with D perhaps matching TRBD1 (5 bases). Germline CDR1 and CDR2: KGHSY and FQNENV. The CDR3 spans 12 residues. The CDR3 DNA reads as TGTACCAGCAGCGAAGGGACCGGCCGGGCTTTCTTT. The encoded protein is CTSSEGTGRAFF.

This rearrangement joins TRBV19 to TRBJ1-4, with D tentatively TRBD1 (5 bases). CDR1 LNHDA and CDR2 SQIVND come from the germline V gene (reference sequence). There are 13 residues in the CDR3. CDR3 nucleotides: TGTGCTAGCGGAACGGGGGTCCATGAAAAACTGTTTTTT. It translates to CASGTGVHEKLFF.

The V and J genes are TRBV4-2 and TRBJ2-2, with 13 bases lining up with TRBD2. Germline V CDR1 and CDR2: LGHNA, YNFKEQ. V shed 0 bases and J 7 bases; nucleotides not matched to a gene: 8. This CDR3 spans 18 amino acids. The CDR3 protein is CASSQESGTSGVGGELFF. In nucleotides, the CDR3 is TGTGCCAGCAGCCAAGAATCCGGGACTAGCGGGGTCGGCGGGGAGCTGTTTTTT.

This clonotype was seen many times. The V gene is TRBV28, the J gene TRBJ2-2, with D hard to call. The CDR3 has 15 residues. Deletions cut 2 bases from V and 0 bases from J, with 7 bases between. Germline lookup yields CDR1 MDHEN and CDR2 SYDVKM. CDR3 sequence: CASSLVPTNTGELFF. The CDR3 DNA reads as TGTGCCAGCAGTTTAGTCCCGACGAACACCGGGGAGCTGTTTTTT.

This clonotype occurred many times. V and J are TRBV27 and TRBJ2-4; maybe TRBD1 (5 bases). Germline V lookup: CDR1 MNHEY, CDR2 SMNVEV (reference sequence). The length of the CDR3 is 14 residues. Trimming removed 8 bases at V and 8 bases at J, with 19 bases between. The CDR3 sequence is CASSPQAGSYIQYF. CDR3 DNA: TGTGCCAGCTCCCCGCAGGCAGGGTCTTACATTCAGTACTTC.

This clonotype was found many times. The chain links TRBV7-6 to TRBJ2-1; 7 bases agree with TRBD1. Looked up from germline, CDR1 is SGHVS and CDR2 is FNYEAQ. J lost 3 bases, V lost 5 bases, and 7 bases had no gene match. The CDR3 runs to 15 residues. The CDR3 reads CASSARDSLYNEQFF. CDR3 coding DNA: TGTGCCAGCAGCGCCCGGGACAGCCTCTACAATGAGCAGTTCTTC.

This clonotype has only a few counts. The gene calls are TRBV7-6 and TRBJ2-2; tentatively, D is TRBD1 (6 bases). This CDR3 contains 17 residues. The V end was cut by 2 bases, the J end by 5 bases, with 18 bases between. CDR1 SGHVS and CDR2 FNYEAQ come from the germline V gene. In DNA form, the CDR3 reads TGTGCCAGCAGCTTACAATCCAACAGGGCCGGGACCGGGGAGCTGTTTTTT. This codes for CASSLQSNRAGTGELFF.

This clonotype was seen many times. This rearrangement joins TRBV6-2 or TRBV6-3 to TRBJ2-7; D tentatively fits TRBD1 or TRBD2 (5 bases each). In germline, CDR1 is MNHEY, CDR2 SVGEGT. This CDR3 comprises 13 residues. Deletions cut 4 bases from V and 7 bases from J, with 14 bases between. CDR3 residues: CASSSPGPGEQYF. As DNA, the CDR3 is TGTGCCAGCAGTTCACCGGGACCCGGGGAGCAGTACTTC.

The V gene is TRBV5-1, the J gene TRBJ2-5; 7 bases are a match to TRBD1. V shed 4 bases and J 13 bases; nucleotides not matched to a gene: 25. Germline lookup yields CDR1 SGHRS and CDR2 YFSETQ. The CDR3 loop spans 17 amino acids. This chain's CDR3 is CASSPGQALSYQEPPYF. For the CDR3, the DNA is TGCGCCAGCAGCCCAGGACAGGCCCTATCGTACCAAGAGCCCCCGTACTTC.

The table lists this clonotype with many counts. The chain carries TRBV6-6 and TRBJ2-3; D is undetermined. V gave up 5 bases and J gave up 2 bases, with 5 bases separating them. The CDR3 extends over 12 amino acids. Per germline, CDR1 MNHNY and CDR2 SVGAGI (reference sequence). CDR3 protein: CASSMTTDTQYF. The CDR3 bases are TGTGCCAGCAGTATGACCACAGATACGCAGTATTTT.

V and J are TRBV4-3 and TRBJ2-7; possible D gene TRBD1, 6 bases. V was cut by 3 bases and J by 3 bases, with 18 bases left in between. Per germline, CDR1 LGHNA and CDR2 YSLEER. The CDR3 contains 16 residues. CDR3 residues: CASSHDPGAPYYEQYF. The CDR3, as DNA: TGCGCCAGCAGCCATGATCCAGGGGCGCCCTACTACGAGCAGTACTTC.

This clonotype was counted many times. DNA of the CDR3: TGCGCCAGCAGCCAAGACGGGGCGGGCTCCTACAATGAGCAGTTCTTC. The encoded protein is CASSQDGAGSYNEQFF. The chain joins TRBV4-3 to TRBJ2-1; perhaps D is TRBD1 or TRBD2 (5 bases each). The V end lost 0 bases, the J end lost 0 bases, and 9 bases lay between the germline ends. The germline V gene encodes CDR1 LGHNA and CDR2 YSLEER. The CDR3 covers 16 residues.

As concerns this clonotype: A much bigger clone sits one base away, suggesting this may be a read error. V usage is TRBV29-1 and J usage is TRBJ2-3; the D is unclear. The germline V and J ends were trimmed by 7 bases and 4 bases, with 12 bases remaining between them. CDR3 length equals 12 residues. Germline V gives CDR1 SQVTM, CDR2 ANQGSEA. CDR3 sequence: CSAESNPDTQYF. In DNA, the CDR3 is TGCAGCGCTGAGAGTAATCCAGATACGCAGTATTTT.

The sample holds a few counts of this clonotype. The chain has TRBV4-1 and TRBJ2-1; D gene unclear. Germline V gene data show CDR1 as MGHRA and CDR2 as YSYEKL. Trimming removed 1 base from V and 10 bases from J, with 5 bases in between. The CDR3 covers 11 residues. Written as DNA, the CDR3 is TGCGCCAGCAGCCAAGCAACCGAGCAGTTCTTC. It yields the protein CASSQATEQFF.

This clonotype was counted only a few times. This chain joins TRBV28 and TRBJ2-7; the D gene is possibly TRBD2 (7 bases). This CDR3 has 15 amino acids. Germline CDR1 MDHEN, CDR2 SYDVKM. V was cut by 6 bases and J by 1 base, with 16 bases left in between. CDR3 nucleotide sequence: TGTGCCAGCAGGATACACAGGGAGGGTTCCTACGAGCAGTACTTC. This translates into CASRIHREGSYEQYF.

This clonotype was picked up many times. This CDR3 is CASSGRLDTQYF. CDR3 nucleotides: TGTGCCAGCAGCGGCCGCCTGGATACGCAGTATTTT. V is TRBV7-9 and J is TRBJ2-3; D gene uncertain. CDR3 size: 12 residues. Looked up from germline, CDR1 is SEHNR and CDR2 is FQNEAQ (reference sequence). V shed 5 bases and J shed 6 bases, with 9 bases lying between them.

For this clonotype: A read error may be the cause here, since a much bigger clone is one base away. The gene calls are TRBV6-5 and TRBJ1-5; the D is unclear. V lost 7 bases and J 1 base, leaving 17 bases between the germline ends. The V gene's germline CDR1 is MNHEY and CDR2 SVGAGI. The CDR3 length is 16 residues. CDR3 in amino acids: CASNPAQAPSNQPQHF. The CDR3 DNA reads as TGTGCCAGCAACCCCGCTCAGGCGCCCAGCAATCAGCCCCAGCATTTT.

Many counts were recorded for this clonotype. The rearrangement joins TRBV20-1 to TRBJ2-3; 10 bases agree with TRBD2. Germline CDR1 DFQATT, CDR2 SNEGSKA (reference sequence). This CDR3 comprises 15 residues. With 2 bases clipped from V and 3 bases from J, the junction kept 5 bases outside the gene matches. In DNA, the CDR3 is TGCAGTGCTAGACCGCGGACTAGCGGTACAGATACGCAGTATTTT. It is translated as CSARPRTSGTDTQYF.

In this sample, this clonotype turned up many times. This chain connects TRBV7-9 to TRBJ2-7; D might be TRBD2 (6 bases). Germline CDR1 and CDR2: SEHNR and FQNEAQ (reference sequence). The V gene lost 5 bases and the J gene lost 6 bases, with 14 bases spanning the gap. This CDR3 region has 13 residues. The CDR3 spells CASSPALGGEQYF. Written as DNA, the CDR3 is TGTGCCAGCAGCCCCGCCTTGGGGGGCGAGCAGTACTTC. The whole variable domain, filled in from reference TRBV7-9 and TRBJ2-7, reads DTGVSQNPRHKITKRGQNVTFRCDPISEHNRLYWYRQTLGQGPEFLTYFQNEAQLEKSRLLSDRFSAERPKGSFSTLEIQRTEQGDSAMYLCASSPALGGEQYFGPGTRLTVT.

This clonotype was detected many times. The chain has TRBV25-1 and TRBJ2-7; tentative D call: TRBD2 (5 bases). This CDR3 contains 13 residues. V lost 4 bases and J 7 bases, leaving 14 bases between the germline ends. Germline V gives CDR1 MGHDK, CDR2 SYGVNS. The CDR3 DNA is TGTGCCAGCAGTGGCAAGGAGGATGATGAGCAGTACTTC. It translates to CASSGKEDDEQYF.

This clonotype has just a few counts. CDR3 nucleotide sequence: TGTGCCAGCAGTTTGACAGTCCTCGAGCAGTACTTC. Translation gives CASSLTVLEQYF. The chain links TRBV28 to TRBJ2-7; weak D call: TRBD1 (5 bases). The germline V gene has CDR1 MDHEN and CDR2 SYDVKM. V lost 3 bases, J lost 6 bases, and 9 bases lay in between. The CDR3 loop spans 12 amino acids. Filled out from reference TRBV28 and TRBJ2-7, the complete variable domain reads DVKVTQSSRYLVKRTGEKVFLECVQDMDHENMFWYRQDPGLGLRLIYFSYDVKMKEKGDIPEGYSVSREKKERFSLILESASTNQTSMYLCASSLTVLEQYFGPGTRLTVT.

This clonotype was recorded a few times. The gene calls are TRBV25-1 and TRBJ2-5, with no clear D. Germline lookup yields CDR1 MGHDK and CDR2 SYGVNS. V was clipped by 8 bases and J by 2 bases, with 9 bases between them. This CDR3 region has 12 residues. CDR3 amino acids: CASGDPQETQYF. The CDR3 region has the DNA TGTGCCAGCGGGGATCCTCAAGAGACCCAGTACTTC.

This clonotype turned up a few times. This chain joins TRBV16 and TRBJ2-7, with 7 bases fitting TRBD1. Germline trimming cut 3 bases from V and 2 bases from J; bases unmatched to any gene: 10. This CDR3 has 16 residues. Germline assignment: CDR1 KGHSY and CDR2 FQNENV. The CDR3 DNA is TGTGCCAGCAGCCATGAGGACAGGATAGAAACCTACGAGCAGTACTTC. It is translated as CASSHEDRIETYEQYF.

The chain carries TRBV11-2 and TRBJ2-1; 7 bases are shared with TRBD2. Germline V gene data show CDR1 as SGHAT and CDR2 as FQNNGV. The CDR3 has 13 amino acids. V lost 5 bases, J lost 9 bases, and 7 bases stayed unmatched. The CDR3, as DNA: TGTGCCAGCAGCCCAAGTTTAGCGGGTGAGCAGTTCTTC. Its protein is CASSPSLAGEQFF. Full variable domain (missing parts from reference TRBV11-2 and TRBJ2-1): EAGVAQSPRYKIIEKRQSVAFWCNPISGHATLYWYQQILGQGPKLLIQFQNNGVVDDSQLPKDRFSAERLKGVDSTLKIQPAKLEDSAVYLCASSPSLAGEQFFGPGTRLTVL.

As for this clonotype: This could be a read error, since a much larger clone is one nucleotide away. This sequence joins TRBV5-6 and TRBJ2-3; TRBD1 agrees at 7 bases. Germline CDR1 is SGHDT and CDR2 is YYEEEE. This CDR3 is 14 amino acids long. CDR3 in DNA: TGTGCCAGCAGCCACGACAGGGAAGCTGATACGCGGTATTTT. Translated: CASSHDREADTRYF. The complete variable domain, with remaining parts taken from reference TRBV5-6 and TRBJ2-3, reads DAGVTQSPTHLIKTRGQQVTLRCSPKSGHDTVSWYQQALGQGPQFIFQYYEEEERQRGNFPDRFSGHQFPNYSSELNVNALLLGDSALYLCASSHDREADTRYFGPGTRLTVL.

This clonotype appeared many times. In DNA, the CDR3 is TGTGCCAGCAGTTACTCGATGGGGCTGGCTGAAGCTTTCTTT. Amino acid sequence: CASSYSMGLAEAFF. The chain links TRBV6-5 to TRBJ1-1; possible D gene TRBD1, 5 bases. Trimming took 0 bases from V and 6 from J, leaving 11 bases between them. In germline, CDR1 is MNHEY, CDR2 SVGAGI. The CDR3 consists of 14 residues.

There are a few counts of this clonotype. The chain is built from TRBV12-3 or TRBV12-4 and TRBJ2-4; no firm D call. The CDR3 loop spans 14 amino acids. Trimming took off 1 base at V and 8 bases at J, with 12 bases between the two ends. As DNA, the CDR3 is TGTGCCAGCAGTTTAGGTCACTGGAGCGACATTCAGTACTTC. Residues: CASSLGHWSDIQYF.

The table lists this clonotype with many counts. V usage is TRBV20-1 and J usage is TRBJ1-1; D gene uncertain. The germline V and J ends were trimmed by 5 bases and 11 bases, with 27 bases remaining between them. The CDR3 loop spans 15 amino acids. Per the germline V gene, CDR1 is DFQATT and CDR2 is SNEGSKA (reference sequence). The CDR3 loop reads CSALGTRTGPGHAFF. In nucleotides, the CDR3 is TGCAGTGCTTTAGGAACTCGGACGGGTCCTGGTCATGCTTTCTTT.

A word on this clonotype: One end of the junction varies from germline; a read error may be responsible. This chain joins TRBV7-7 and TRBJ2-5; possibly TRBD2 for D (6 bases). Germline assignment: CDR1 SSHAT and CDR2 FNYEAQ (reference sequence). This CDR3 region has 15 residues. CDR3: CASSLGGTLRETQYF. The CDR3 DNA is TGTGCTAGCAGCCTGGGCGGGACCCTTCGAGAGACCCAGTACTTC.

A note on this clonotype: A much larger clone lies one base from this, so it may be a read error. The J gene is TRBJ2-4, the V gene TRBV19, with D tentatively TRBD2 (5 bases). CDR1 is LNHDA, CDR2 SQIVND, per germline (reference sequence). CDR3 length: 12 residues. The chain's CDR3 is CASSIAAVVQNF. The CDR3 DNA follows: TGTGCCAGTAGTATCGCAGCGGTAGTTCAGAACTTC.